This entry lists 9 T cell receptor beta chains sequenced from one sample in a study of T cell responses to AZD1222 COVID-19 vaccine (dated by TCRdb to about 2021). In light of the paper, this sample's time point label describes: about 28 days (+/-7) after the second vaccine dose. The library relied on the immunoSEQ multiplex PCR assay. In TCRdb, the immuneACCESS table is reduced to in-frame sequences with V and J assigned. These tables do not hold every clone; where another copy was compared, an unresolved V gene accounts for under half, and the others remain unexplained. Within this sample are 75,000 to 90,000 clones, with approximately 85% of them counted one time only. Jointly, the top ten make up around 3.7% of the sample. Sequenced here: peripheral blood, sampled 28 days after the second AZD1222 dose. The receptor set was obtained from an adult who received the AZD1222 COVID-19 vaccine.

The chain has TRBV15 and TRBJ2-3; D is possibly TRBD2 (6 bases). The length of the CDR3 is 16 residues. The germline V gene has CDR1 LNHNV and CDR2 YYDKDF (reference sequence). Trimming removed 2 bases from V and 3 bases from J, with 15 bases in between. The CDR3 spells CATSRSGEVRTDTQYF. The CDR3 DNA sequence: TGTGCCACCAGCAGATCGGGGGAAGTTAGGACAGATACGCAGTATTTT. Based on the CDR3 plus reference TRBV15 and TRBJ2-3, the full variable domain is DAMVIQNPRYQVTQFGKPVTLSCSQTLNHNVMYWYQQKSSQAPKLLFHYYDKDFNNEADTPDNFQSRRPNTSFCFLDIRSPGLGDTAMYLCATSRSGEVRTDTQYFGPGTRLTVL.

This clone showed up just once. V and J are TRBV19 and TRBJ1-5; D unresolved. CDR3 size: 15 residues. Trimming took off 6 bases at V and 0 bases at J, with 12 bases between the two ends. Looked up from germline, CDR1 is LNHDA and CDR2 is SQIVND (reference sequence). The CDR3 sequence is CASRDKSNSNQPQHF. DNA for the CDR3: TGTGCCAGTAGAGACAAGTCTAATAGCAATCAGCCCCAGCATTTT.

The chain carries TRBV30 and TRBJ1-2; the D is unclear. V was trimmed by 0 bases and J by 3 bases, leaving 8 bases between them. Germline V gene data show CDR1 as GTSNPN and CDR2 as SVGIG (reference sequence). The CDR3 loop spans 13 amino acids. The DNA of the CDR3 is TGTGCCTGGAGTGTATCGAGGGACTATGGCTACACCTTC. Protein sequence: CAWSVSRDYGYTF. The full variable domain, with the rest looked up from reference TRBV30 and TRBJ1-2, is SQTIHQWPATLVQPVGSPLSLECTVEGTSNPNLYWYRQAAGRGLQLLFYSVGIGQISSEVPQNLSASRPQDRQFILSSKKLLLSDSGFYLCAWSVSRDYGYTFGSGTRLTVV.

V usage is TRBV18 and J usage is TRBJ1-3; D is possibly TRBD1 (5 bases). V was clipped by 2 bases and J by 0 bases, with 11 bases between them. The CDR3 extends over 16 amino acids. Germline V CDR1 and CDR2: KGHSH, LQKENI. In DNA form, the CDR3 reads TGTGCCAGCTCACCAGCCAAGGGACCCTCTGGAAACACCATATATTTT. It translates to CASSPAKGPSGNTIYF.

The CDR3, as DNA: TGTGCCAGCAGCGTATCCCGCGGGTTTAATGGAAACACCATATATTTT. Encoded protein: CASSVSRGFNGNTIYF. This chain links TRBV9 with TRBJ1-3; D remains ambiguous. The germline gives CDR1 SGDLS, CDR2 YYNGEE. The CDR3 has 16 amino acids. Trimming left V 1 base short and J 3 bases short, with 14 bases between.

The chain is built from TRBV15 and TRBJ2-3; 12 bases fit TRBD2. CDR3 size: 16 residues. J was trimmed by 2 bases and V by 6 bases; bases with no gene match: 6. The germline V gene has CDR1 LNHNV and CDR2 YYDKDF (reference sequence). The CDR3 reads CATRDRLAGDTDTQYF. In DNA form, the CDR3 reads TGTGCCACCAGGGATCGACTAGCGGGGGACACAGATACGCAGTATTTT.

A note on this clone: At one of its ends the junction is not consistent with the germline gene, which may arise from a read error. The chain joins TRBV6-1 to TRBJ1-2; 10 positions agree with TRBD1. This CDR3 contains 15 residues. Germline lookup yields CDR1 MNHNS and CDR2 SASEGT. The CDR3 region has the DNA TGTGCCAGCAGCGAAGGGACAGGGGCAAGCTATGGCTACACCTTC. It specifies CASSEGTGASYGYTF.

The CDR3 spells CASSVGGQPQHF. CDR3 nucleotides: TGTGCCAGCAGCGTAGGGGGTCAGCCCCAGCATTTT. The V call is TRBV28, the J call TRBJ1-5; maybe TRBD1 (6 bases). Trimming took off 6 bases at V and 6 bases at J, with 9 bases between the two ends. The CDR3 length is 12 residues. Germline values: CDR1 MDHEN, CDR2 SYDVKM. Full variable domain (remainder filled in from reference TRBV28 and TRBJ1-5): DVKVTQSSRYLVKRTGEKVFLECVQDMDHENMFWYRQDPGLGLRLIYFSYDVKMKEKGDIPEGYSVSREKKERFSLILESASTNQTSMYLCASSVGGQPQHFGDGTRLSIL.

This chain links TRBV6-6 with TRBJ1-1; no clear D gene. With 6 bases removed from V and 5 bases from J, the gap between germline ends came to 10 bases. The CDR3 spans 12 residues. Germline CDR1 is MNHNY and CDR2 is SVGAGI (reference sequence). The CDR3 sequence: CASRTATTEAFF. In DNA, the CDR3 is TGTGCCAGCAGAACGGCGACTACTGAAGCTTTCTTT.